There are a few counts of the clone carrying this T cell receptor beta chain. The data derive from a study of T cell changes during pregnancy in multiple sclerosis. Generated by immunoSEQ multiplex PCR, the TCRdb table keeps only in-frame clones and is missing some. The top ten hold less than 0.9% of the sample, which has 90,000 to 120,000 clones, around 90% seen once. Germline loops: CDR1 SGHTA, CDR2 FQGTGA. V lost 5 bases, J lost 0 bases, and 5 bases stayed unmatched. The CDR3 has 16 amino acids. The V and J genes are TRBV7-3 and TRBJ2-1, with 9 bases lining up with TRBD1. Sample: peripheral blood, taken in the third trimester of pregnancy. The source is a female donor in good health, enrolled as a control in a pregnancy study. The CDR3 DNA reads TGTGCCAGCAGCCCACAGGGGGCTGGCTCCTACAATGAGCAGTTCTTC. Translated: CASSPQGAGSYNEQFF.